A selection of T cell receptor beta chains follows, all from one sample in a study of CD8 T cells in ankylosing spondylitis. TCRdb re-analysed the 5' RACE reads in MiXCR, keeping a single row per CDR3 protein. The profile shows some 240,000 distinct CDR3 sequences, 18% of them singletons. The sequenced sample consisted of blood, either unsorted or a sorted T cell fraction (not recorded which). The receptors were gathered from a male donor with ankylosing spondylitis or in good health (not recorded which). Both conserved end residues are part of each CDR3. A D gene is named only where the DNA matches it firmly. The size of a clone is reported for some rows only, either as once, few or many, or as a class for expanded clones.

>.|16|TRBJ2-5|TRBV2|few
CASRDTAGWGLETQYF
TGTGCCAGCAGGGACACAGCTGGCTGGGGTTTGGAGACCCAGTACTTC
>.|13|TRBJ2-1|TRBV27|.
CASSFSGHNEQFF
TGTGCCAGCAGTTTTTCTGGGCACAATGAGCAGTTCTTC
>.|13|TRBJ1-5|TRBV20-1|.
CSATPFDAQPQHF
TGCAGTGCCACGCCTTTTGACGCCCAGCCCCAGCATTTT
>.|13|TRBJ2-7|TRBV10-3|few
CAIKEQGLDEQYF
TGTGCCATCAAAGAACAGGGTCTGGACGAGCAGTACTTC
>.|13|TRBJ2-3|TRBV11-3|many
CASSLQPTDTQYF
TGTGCCAGCAGCTTGCAGCCCACAGATACGCAGTATTTT
>TRBD2|17|TRBJ2-7|TRBV5-1|.
CASSPIYRGGSSYEQYF
TGCGCCAGCAGCCCCATATATCGGGGGGGCTCCTCCTACGAGCAGTACTTC
>.|11|TRBJ2-7|TRBV29-1|.
CSVGIGYEQYF
TGCAGCGTTGGGATAGGTTACGAGCAGTACTTC
>TRBD1|17|TRBJ1-3|TRBV4-2|few
CASSPLDRTRSGNTIYF
TGTGCCAGCAGCCCATTGGACAGGACCCGCTCTGGAAACACCATATATTTT
>TRBD1|15|TRBJ2-5|TRBV10-3|.
CAISEPGQGQETQYF
TGTGCCATCAGTGAGCCTGGACAGGGCCAAGAGACCCAGTACTTC
>TRBD1|15|TRBJ2-2|TRBV29-1|.
CSVEAQGAPVGELFF
TGCAGCGTTGAAGCCCAGGGGGCGCCGGTCGGGGAGCTGTTTTTT
>TRBD2|17|TRBJ2-4|TRBV4-1|.
CASSQDILAGVENIQYF
TGCGCCAGCAGCCAAGATATACTAGCGGGAGTCGAGAACATTCAGTACTTC
>.|14|TRBJ2-1|TRBV7-2|few
CASSLELNNNEQFF
TGTGCCAGCAGCTTAGAACTAAATAACAATGAGCAGTTCTTC
>.|15|TRBJ2-7|TRBV6-1|few
CASSPLGFMTYEQYF
TGTGCCAGCAGCCCCTTGGGGTTTATGACCTACGAGCAGTACTTC
>.|12|TRBJ2-7|TRBV7-8|few
CASSLTEYEQYF
TGTGCCAGCAGCTTGACAGAATACGAGCAGTACTTC
>TRBD2|14|TRBJ2-7|TRBV29-1|many
CSVEGGGHSYEQYF
TGCAGCGTTGAGGGCGGGGGGCACTCCTACGAGCAGTACTTC
>TRBD1|15|TRBJ2-5|TRBV20-1|few
CSARPLQGILETQYF
TGCAGTGCTAGACCGCTACAGGGGATCCTAGAGACCCAGTACTTC
>.|15|TRBJ2-7|TRBV29-1|.
CSVEVGDTLSYEQYF
TGCAGCGTTGAAGTGGGGGACACCCTCTCCTACGAGCAGTACTTC
>.|14|TRBJ1-5|TRBV27|many
CASSLNAFNQPQHF
TGTGCCAGCAGTTTAAACGCTTTCAATCAGCCCCAGCATTTT
>.|17|TRBJ2-7|TRBV29-1|few
CSVEVYRGGPRVYEQYF
TGCAGCGTTGAAGTCTATAGGGGCGGTCCCCGAGTCTACGAGCAGTACTTC
>.|15|TRBJ2-2|TRBV3-1|.
CASSPGQRNTGELFF
TGTGCCAGCAGCCCCGGACAGCGCAACACCGGGGAGCTGTTTTTT
>.|14|TRBJ2-1|TRBV28|many
CASSQENSYNEQFF
TGTGCCAGCAGTCAAGAAAACTCCTACAATGAGCAGTTCTTC
>TRBD2|14|TRBJ2-7|TRBV29-1|many
CSVVSGTPPYEQYF
TGCAGCGTTGTCAGCGGGACGCCGCCCTACGAGCAGTACTTC
>.|17|TRBJ1-3|TRBV7-9|.
CASIRKETGATGNTIYF
TGTGCCAGCATCCGAAAAGAGACGGGGGCCACTGGAAACACCATATATTTT
>TRBD1|16|TRBJ2-3|TRBV28|.
CASSFSAGGLADTQYF
TGTGCCAGCAGTTTTTCGGCAGGGGGTTTGGCAGATACGCAGTATTTT
>.|13|TRBJ2-1|TRBV29-1|many
CSVEERLGIEQFF
TGCAGCGTTGAAGAAAGACTAGGTATTGAGCAGTTCTTC
>TRBD2|17|TRBJ2-1|TRBV4-1|medium-sized
CASSRVAGGDSYNEQFF
TGCGCCAGCAGCCGCGTAGCGGGAGGCGATTCCTACAATGAGCAGTTCTTC
>.|15|TRBJ1-1|TRBV28|few
CASSPNPGRGTEAFF
TGTGCCAGCAGTCCCAACCCCGGGAGAGGAACTGAAGCTTTCTTT
>TRBD2|16|TRBJ2-1|TRBV28|few
CASSQTSGRAYNEQFF
TGTGCCAGCAGTCAGACTAGCGGGAGGGCCTACAATGAGCAGTTCTTC
>.|14|TRBJ1-2|TRBV7-2|few
CASSLVPGMDGYTF
TGTGCCAGCAGCTTAGTCCCAGGGATGGACGGCTACACCTTC
>TRBD2|15|TRBJ2-5|TRBV12-3/TRBV12-4|.
CASSDTSALQETQYF
TGTGCCAGCAGCGATACTAGCGCCCTCCAAGAGACCCAGTACTTC
>.|15|TRBJ2-1|TRBV6-5|.
CASSYRWGSYNEQFF
TGTGCCAGCAGTTACAGGTGGGGCAGCTACAATGAGCAGTTCTTC
>TRBD1|20|TRBJ2-7|TRBV5-1|.
CASSLAGTGPSGVSSYEQYF
TGCGCCAGCAGCTTGGCGGGGACAGGGCCCAGCGGGGTAAGCTCCTACGAGCAGTACTTC
>TRBD2|17|TRBJ2-1|TRBV7-8|.
CASSLGLGGTRGGEQFF
TGTGCCAGCAGCCTGGGACTAGGAGGGACCCGAGGGGGTGAGCAGTTCTTC
>.|14|TRBJ2-2|TRBV7-3|.
CASSWGPRAGELFF
TGTGCCAGCAGCTGGGGGCCCCGGGCCGGGGAGCTGTTTTTT